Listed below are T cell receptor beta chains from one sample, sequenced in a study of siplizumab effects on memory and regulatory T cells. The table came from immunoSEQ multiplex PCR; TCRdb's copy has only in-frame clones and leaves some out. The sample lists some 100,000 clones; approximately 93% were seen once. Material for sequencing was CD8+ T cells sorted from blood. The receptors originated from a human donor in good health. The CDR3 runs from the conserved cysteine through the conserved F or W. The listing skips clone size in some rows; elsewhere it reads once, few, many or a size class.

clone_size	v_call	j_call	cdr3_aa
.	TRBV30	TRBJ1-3	CAWRISTNRNTIYF
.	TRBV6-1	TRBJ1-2	CASSEEVRGGPDYGYTF
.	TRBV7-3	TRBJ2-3	CASSYTGGWGDTQYF
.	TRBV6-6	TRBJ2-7	CASRQRNSYEQYF
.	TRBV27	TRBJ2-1	CASRGTSYNEQFF
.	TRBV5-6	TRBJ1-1	CASSSGQEWEAFF
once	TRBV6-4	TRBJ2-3	CASSTDILPGLAGGPDTQYF
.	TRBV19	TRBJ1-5	CASSIGPAWHF
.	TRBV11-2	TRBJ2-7	CASSLGQGKYEQYF
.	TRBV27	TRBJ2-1	CASSASRSYNEQFF
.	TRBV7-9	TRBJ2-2	CASSLGQVGNTGELFF
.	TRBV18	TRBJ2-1	CASSPSMNGEQFF
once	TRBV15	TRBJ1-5	CATSRGTPGTNQPQHF
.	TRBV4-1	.	CASSQVTGAYEQYF
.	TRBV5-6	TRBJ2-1	CASSLFFSGRINEQFF
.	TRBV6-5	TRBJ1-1	CASSSLGGGTEAFF
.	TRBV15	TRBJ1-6	CATSFGRISNSPLHF
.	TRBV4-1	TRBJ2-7	CASSQRGPNYEQYF
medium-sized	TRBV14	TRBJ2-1	CASSQGEYNEQFF
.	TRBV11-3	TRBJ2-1	CASSLPGSGGEQFF